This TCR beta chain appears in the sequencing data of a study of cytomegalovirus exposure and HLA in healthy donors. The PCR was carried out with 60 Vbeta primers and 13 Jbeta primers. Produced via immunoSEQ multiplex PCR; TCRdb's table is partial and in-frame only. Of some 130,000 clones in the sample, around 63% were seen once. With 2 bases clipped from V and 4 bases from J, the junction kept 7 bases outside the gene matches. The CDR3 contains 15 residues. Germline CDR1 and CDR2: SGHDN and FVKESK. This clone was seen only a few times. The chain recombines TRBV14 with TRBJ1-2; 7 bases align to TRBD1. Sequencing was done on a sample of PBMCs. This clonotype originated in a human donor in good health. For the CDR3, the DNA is TGTGCCAGCAGCCAATTCGGACAGGAACCCTATGGCTACACCTTC. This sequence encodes CASSQFGQEPYGYTF.